One and the same sample provided the 4 T cell receptor beta chains below, sequenced in a study of T cells in Graves' hyperthyroidism and ophthalmopathy. RNA transcripts yielded amplified TCR beta CDR3 regions. During a first-round RT-PCR of the TCR CDR3, the HTBI primer set was used. TCRdb redid the calling of the multiplex PCR reads with MiXCR, one entry per CDR3 protein. The sample lists some 370,000 distinct CDR3 sequences, approximately 18% seen once, with around a third in the top ten. Sequencing was carried out using blood. Receptors were obtained from a woman aged 25 to 39 with Graves' hyperthyroidism that later progressed to Graves' ophthalmopathy.

This clonotype was seen only a few times. The V call is TRBV19, the J call TRBJ1-4; D uncertain. Germline loops: CDR1 LNHDA, CDR2 SQIVND (reference sequence). Deletions cut 5 bases from V and 7 bases from J, with 20 bases between. The CDR3 totals 16 residues. In DNA, the CDR3 is TGTGCCAGTAGTCCGCCCTCCGACGGGTGGGTTGAAAAACTGTTTTTT. It encodes CASSPPSDGWVEKLFF.

There are many counts of this clonotype. The rearrangement links TRBV27 to TRBJ2-2, with no clear D. Trimming stripped 3 bases from V and 0 bases from J, with 8 bases between. Germline assignment: CDR1 MNHEY and CDR2 SMNVEV (reference sequence). This CDR3 is 15 amino acids long. CDR3 DNA sequence: TGTGCCAGCAGTTTGGAGCTGACGAACACCGGGGAGCTGTTTTTT. Protein sequence: CASSLELTNTGELFF.

This clonotype appeared many times. The chain is built from TRBV27 and TRBJ1-1, with unresolved D. V lost 8 bases to trimming and J lost 3 bases, with 16 bases between them. Germline CDR1 and CDR2: MNHEY and SMNVEV (reference sequence). This CDR3 has 14 residues. The CDR3 DNA reads TGTGCCAGCCCAAATAGGGTGGAGGACACTGAAGCTTTCTTT. Translation: CASPNRVEDTEAFF.

The chain uses TRBV7-2 and TRBJ1-2; the D is unclear. The CDR3 runs to 14 residues. With 5 bases removed from V and 5 bases from J, the gap between germline ends came to 15 bases. Germline CDR1 is SGHTA and CDR2 is FQGNSA. The CDR3 here is CASSPNGGGYGYTF. DNA of the CDR3: TGTGCCAGCAGCCCAAACGGAGGCGGGTATGGCTACACCTTC.